This T cell receptor beta chain was observed in a study of blood T cell repertoires in COVID-19. Turning to the study itself: Acute and convalescent COVID-19 specimens originated in the United States, Italy and Spain. PBMCs, B-cell-depleted T cells, or T cells were the source of the cDNA or gDNA that made up the material.

In the authors' methods: For nucleated cells, counts were estimated from reference gene primer amplification. Libraries were prepared by immunoSEQ multiplex PCR; TCRdb keeps only in-frame clonotypes and omits some of them. That table furnishes V, J and clone size, whereas the DNA furnished D and trimming. The sample has approximately 62,000 clones; around four fifths are singletons. The source of this sequence is a woman between 45 and 60 years old with active or convalescent COVID-19. Sequencing used peripheral blood.

The CDR3 nucleotides are TGTGCCAGCAGCTCACGACTAGCGGGAGTGGAGACCCAGTACTTC. Protein sequence: CASSSRLAGVETQYF. The chain joins TRBV9 to TRBJ2-5; 12 nucleotides match TRBD2. With 4 bases clipped from V and 5 bases from J, the junction kept 6 bases outside the gene matches. Per germline, CDR1 SGDLS and CDR2 YYNGEE. The length of the CDR3 is 15 residues. The variable domain in full, with the rest retrieved from reference TRBV9 and TRBJ2-5, is DSGVTQTPKHLITATGQRVTLRCSPRSGDLSVYWYQQSLDQGLQFLIQYYNGEERAKGNILERFSAQQFPDLHSELNLSSLELGDSALYFCASSSRLAGVETQYFGPGTRLLVL.